These 14 T cell receptor beta chains came from one sample sequenced in a study of T cells in Graves' hyperthyroidism and ophthalmopathy. Researchers took RNA transcripts and amplified the TCR beta CDR3 regions from them. First-round RT-PCR targeting the TCR CDR3 was performed with the HTBI primer set. In TCRdb, the multiplex PCR reads were re-called with MiXCR into one record per CDR3 protein. The top ten clones hold around 9.6% of a sample with about 95,000 distinct CDR3 sequences, roughly 40% of them seen once. Sequencing was performed on peripheral blood or thyroid tissue (not recorded which). All receptors come from a woman aged 25-40 years with Graves' hyperthyroidism.

The CDR3 region has the DNA TGTGCCAGCAGCTTAGTTGGGGGCACAACATATGGGGAGACCCAGTACTTC. Residues: CASSLVGGTTYGETQYF. The V and J genes are TRBV7-9 and TRBJ2-5; D may be TRBD1 (6 bases). Between the trimmed V and J ends, which lost 1 base and 5 bases, there was a span of 20 bases. The CDR3 runs to 17 residues. CDR1 and CDR2 from the germline V gene are SEHNR and FQNEAQ (reference sequence). The full variable domain, its missing parts supplied by reference TRBV7-9 and TRBJ2-5, is DTGVSQNPRHKITKRGQNVTFRCDPISEHNRLYWYRQTLGQGPEFLTYFQNEAQLEKSRLLSDRFSAERPKGSFSTLEIQRTEQGDSAMYLCASSLVGGTTYGETQYFGPGTRLLVL.

Regarding this clonotype: Because the CDR3 is missing its conserved closing phenylalanine or tryptophan, this is likely a read error. This sequence joins TRBV9 and TRBJ1-6; D is uncertain. Germline CDR1 is SGDLS and CDR2 is YYNGEE. The CDR3 spans 12 residues. The germline V and J ends were trimmed by 3 bases and 7 bases, with 5 bases remaining between them. The CDR3 DNA reads TGTGCCAGCAGCGGTAGCAATTCACCCCTCCACTCT. Its protein is CASSGSNSPLHS.

In its sample, this clonotype was seen many times. The genes are TRBV7-9 and TRBJ2-2; D uncertain. Germline V gene lookup returns CDR1 SEHNR and CDR2 FQNEAQ (reference sequence). The CDR3 contains 14 residues. Trimming removed 6 bases at V and 4 bases at J, with 12 bases between. The DNA for the CDR3 is TGTGCCAGCAGAAGTCCGATGGGCACCGGGGAGCTGTTTTTT. Protein sequence: CASRSPMGTGELFF.

The rearrangement joins TRBV6-5 to TRBJ2-7; 9 bases map to TRBD2. Germline values: CDR1 MNHEY, CDR2 SVGAGI. The CDR3 consists of 13 residues. The V and J ends lost 6 bases and 4 bases, in that order; junction bases with no gene match: 4. The CDR3 protein is CASRFLAGYEQYF. The DNA of the CDR3 is TGTGCCAGCAGGTTTCTAGCGGGATACGAGCAGTACTTC.

Remarks on this clonotype: A much bigger clone sits one base away, suggesting this may be a read error. The J gene is TRBJ2-2, the V gene TRBV6-1; tentative D call: TRBD2 (6 bases). Between the trimmed V and J ends, which lost 6 bases and 2 bases, there was a span of 10 bases. Germline CDR1 reads MNHNS; CDR2 reads SASEGT. The CDR3 loop spans 14 amino acids. CDR3 bases: TGTGCCAGCAGGTACGGGGGTAACACCGGGGAGCTGTTTTTT. This gives the protein CASRYGGNTGELFF.

This clonotype has ten or more counts. The chain joins TRBV7-2 to TRBJ1-4, with D possibly being TRBD1 (6 bases). The CDR3 runs to 15 residues. Germline loops: CDR1 SGHTA, CDR2 FQGNSA. V was shortened by 5 bases and J by 4 bases, with 14 bases between the two germline ends. Written as DNA, the CDR3 is TGTGCCAGCAGCCCTCAGGGGTCAAATAATGAAAAACTGTTTTTT. This translates into CASSPQGSNNEKLFF.

This clonotype was seen at least ten times. The chain has TRBV5-1 and TRBJ2-2; D gene ambiguous. V was clipped by 2 bases and J by 2 bases, with 1 base between them. Germline values: CDR1 SGHRS, CDR2 YFSETQ. CDR3 length: 12 amino acids. CDR3 residues: CASSFNTGELFF. CDR3 DNA: TGCGCCAGCAGCTTCAACACCGGGGAGCTGTTTTTT.

This clonotype was detected ten times or more. The rearrangement joins TRBV2 to TRBJ1-1; D uncertain. Trimming took off 2 bases at V and 1 base at J, with 8 bases between the two ends. CDR1 and CDR2 (germline): SNHLY, FYNNEI. The CDR3 contains 14 residues. CDR3 sequence (DNA): TGTGCCAGCAGTGAAATAGCTGGGAACACTGAAGCTTTCTTT. Its translation is CASSEIAGNTEAFF.

This clonotype appeared many times. The genes are TRBV6-2 or TRBV6-3 and TRBJ1-5; D is uncertain. Trimming pared 2 bases from V and 2 bases from J, leaving 4 bases between. The germline gives CDR1 MNHEY, CDR2 SVGEGT. The CDR3 sequence is 13 residues long. Here the CDR3 reads CASSYDGNQPQHF. As DNA, the CDR3 is TGTGCCAGCAGTTACGACGGCAATCAGCCCCAGCATTTT.

This clonotype was counted ten times or more. V usage is TRBV5-1 and J usage is TRBJ1-2; weak D call: TRBD1 (5 bases). Between the trimmed V and J ends, which lost 2 bases and 3 bases, there was a span of 14 bases. Germline V CDR1 and CDR2: SGHRS, YFSETQ. The CDR3 has 15 residues. The CDR3 coding sequence is TGCGCCAGCAGCTTCGGAGGGCTAGGGGACTATGGCTACACCTTC. Its protein product is CASSFGGLGDYGYTF.

The chain combines TRBV28 with TRBJ2-5, with D possibly being TRBD1 or TRBD2 (5 bases each). The germline V gene has CDR1 MDHEN and CDR2 SYDVKM. This CDR3 comprises 15 residues. Trimming removed 10 bases from V and 4 bases from J, with 22 bases in between. The CDR3 sequence is CANRQSGASVETQYF. The CDR3 nucleotides read TGTGCCAACAGACAATCCGGGGCGTCAGTAGAGACCCAGTACTTC.

The V gene is TRBV11-2, the J gene TRBJ1-1, with D possibly matching TRBD1 (6 bases). V dropped 5 bases and J dropped 5 bases, with 18 bases sitting between them. Germline values: CDR1 SGHAT, CDR2 FQNNGV. The CDR3 runs 15 residues. This chain's CDR3 is CASSRVGGGGTEAFF. For the CDR3, the DNA is TGTGCCAGCAGCCGAGTAGGGGGGGGGGGTACTGAAGCTTTCTTT. Filled out from reference TRBV11-2 and TRBJ1-1, the complete variable domain reads EAGVAQSPRYKIIEKRQSVAFWCNPISGHATLYWYQQILGQGPKLLIQFQNNGVVDDSQLPKDRFSAERLKGVDSTLKIQPAKLEDSAVYLCASSRVGGGGTEAFFGQGTRLTVV.

The table lists this clonotype with many counts. This may be a read error: a much more frequent sequence differs by one nucleotide. This chain connects TRBV28 to TRBJ2-2; perhaps TRBD2 as D (5 bases). The length of the CDR3 is 12 residues. Per the germline V gene, CDR1 is MDHEN and CDR2 is SYDVKM. Trimming pared 6 bases from V and 3 bases from J, leaving 5 bases between. Written as DNA, the CDR3 is TGTGCCAGCAGGGGAGACACCGGGGAGCTGTTTTTT. It specifies CASRGDTGELFF.

As concerns this clonotype: A read error may explain this, as a much larger clone is one base away. This sequence joins TRBV7-9 and TRBJ1-1, with TRBD1 identical over 8 bases. Germline V gives CDR1 SEHNR, CDR2 FQNEAQ (reference sequence). This CDR3 spans 14 amino acids. Trimming removed 8 bases from V and 10 bases from J; junction bases left unmatched: 15. The CDR3 DNA sequence: TGTGCCAGCTCACTTCGGGACAGGAGCCTTGGAGCTTTCTTT. Translating gives CASSLRDRSLGAFF.